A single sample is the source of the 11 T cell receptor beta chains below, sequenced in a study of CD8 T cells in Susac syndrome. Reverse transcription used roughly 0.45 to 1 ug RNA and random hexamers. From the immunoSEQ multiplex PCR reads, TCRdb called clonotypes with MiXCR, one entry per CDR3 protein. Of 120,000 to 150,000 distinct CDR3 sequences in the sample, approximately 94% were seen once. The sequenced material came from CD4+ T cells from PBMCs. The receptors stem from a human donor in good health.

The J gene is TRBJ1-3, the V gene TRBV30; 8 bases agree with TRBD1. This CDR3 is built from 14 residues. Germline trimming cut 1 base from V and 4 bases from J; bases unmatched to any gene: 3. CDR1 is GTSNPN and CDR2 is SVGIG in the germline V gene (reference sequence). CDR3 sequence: CAWSETGAGNTIYF. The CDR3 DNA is TGTGCCTGGAGTGAGACAGGGGCCGGAAACACCATATATTTT.

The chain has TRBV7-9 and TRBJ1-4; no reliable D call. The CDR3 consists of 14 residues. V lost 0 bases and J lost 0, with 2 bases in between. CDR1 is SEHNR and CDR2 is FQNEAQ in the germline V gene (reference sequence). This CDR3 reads CASSLAATNEKLFF. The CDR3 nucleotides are TGTGCCAGCAGCTTAGCCGCAACTAATGAAAAACTGTTTTTT.

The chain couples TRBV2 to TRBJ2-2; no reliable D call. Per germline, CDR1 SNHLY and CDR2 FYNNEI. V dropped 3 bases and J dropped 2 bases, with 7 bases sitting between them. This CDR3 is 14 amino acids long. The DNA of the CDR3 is TGTGCCAGCAGTGATTCCAGTAACACCGGGGAGCTGTTTTTT. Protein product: CASSDSSNTGELFF.

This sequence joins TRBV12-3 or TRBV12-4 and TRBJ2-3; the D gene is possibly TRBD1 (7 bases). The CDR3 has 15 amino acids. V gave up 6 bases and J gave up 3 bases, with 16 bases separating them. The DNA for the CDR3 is TGTGCCAGCAGGCCTACAGGGGCGGGAACAGATACGCAGTATTTT. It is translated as CASRPTGAGTDTQYF.

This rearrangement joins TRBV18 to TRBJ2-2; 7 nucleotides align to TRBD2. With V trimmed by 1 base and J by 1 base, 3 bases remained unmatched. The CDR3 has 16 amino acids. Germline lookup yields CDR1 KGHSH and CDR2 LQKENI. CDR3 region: CASSPLSGVNTGELFF. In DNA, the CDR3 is TGTGCCAGCTCACCACTAAGCGGGGTGAACACCGGGGAGCTGTTTTTT.

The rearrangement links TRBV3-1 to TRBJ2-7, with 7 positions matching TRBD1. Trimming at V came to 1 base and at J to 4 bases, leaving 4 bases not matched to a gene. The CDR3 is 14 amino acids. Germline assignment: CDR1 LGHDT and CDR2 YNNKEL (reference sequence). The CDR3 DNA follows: TGTGCCAGCAGCCAAGTAGGGGGCCAATACGAGCAGTACTTC. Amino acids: CASSQVGGQYEQYF.

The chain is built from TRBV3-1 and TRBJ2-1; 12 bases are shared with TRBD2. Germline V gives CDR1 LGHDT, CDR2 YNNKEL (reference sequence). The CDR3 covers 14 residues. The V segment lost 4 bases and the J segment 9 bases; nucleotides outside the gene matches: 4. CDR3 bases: TGTGCCAGCAGCCGACTAGCGGGAGCATCTGAGCAGTTCTTC. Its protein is CASSRLAGASEQFF.

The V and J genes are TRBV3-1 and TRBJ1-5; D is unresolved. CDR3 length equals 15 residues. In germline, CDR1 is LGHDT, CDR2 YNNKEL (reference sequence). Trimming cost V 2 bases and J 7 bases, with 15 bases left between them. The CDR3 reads CASSQSGGSGQPQHF. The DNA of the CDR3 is TGTGCCAGCAGCCAAAGTGGCGGATCGGGGCAGCCCCAGCATTTT.

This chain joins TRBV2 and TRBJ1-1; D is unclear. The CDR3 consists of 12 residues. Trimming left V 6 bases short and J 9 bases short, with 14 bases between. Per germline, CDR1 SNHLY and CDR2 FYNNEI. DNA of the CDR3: TGTGCCAGCAGGGGAGATTTTGGGCAAGCTTTCTTT. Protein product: CASRGDFGQAFF. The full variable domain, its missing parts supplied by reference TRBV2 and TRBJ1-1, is EPEVTQTPSHQVTQMGQEVILRCVPISNHLYFYWYRQILGQKVEFLVSFYNNEISEKSEIFDDQFSVERPDGSNFTLKIRSTKLEDSAMYFCASRGDFGQAFFGQGTRLTVV.

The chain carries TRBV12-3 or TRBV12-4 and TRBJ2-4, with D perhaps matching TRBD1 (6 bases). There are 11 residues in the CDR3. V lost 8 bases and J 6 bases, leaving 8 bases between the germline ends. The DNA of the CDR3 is TGTGCCAGCTCGACAGGAAACATTCAGTACTTC. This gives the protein CASSTGNIQYF.

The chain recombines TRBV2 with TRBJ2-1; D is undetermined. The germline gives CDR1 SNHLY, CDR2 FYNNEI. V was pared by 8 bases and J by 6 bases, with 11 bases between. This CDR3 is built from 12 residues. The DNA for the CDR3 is TGTGCCAGCTACCCCCCCGGCAATGAGCAGTTCTTC. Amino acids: CASYPPGNEQFF.